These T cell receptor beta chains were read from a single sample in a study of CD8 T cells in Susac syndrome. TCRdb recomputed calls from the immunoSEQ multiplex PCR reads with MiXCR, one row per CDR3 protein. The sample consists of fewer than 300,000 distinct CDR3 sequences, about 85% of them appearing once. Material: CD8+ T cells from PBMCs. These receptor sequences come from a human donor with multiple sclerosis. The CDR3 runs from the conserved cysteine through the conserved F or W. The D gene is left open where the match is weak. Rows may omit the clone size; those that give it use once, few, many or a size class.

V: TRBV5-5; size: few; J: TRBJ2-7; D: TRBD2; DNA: TGTGCCAGCAGCTTGCCGGGACTAGCTACACTCGAGCAGTACTTC; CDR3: CASSLPGLATLEQYF
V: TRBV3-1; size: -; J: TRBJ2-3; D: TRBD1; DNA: TGTGCCAGCAGCCGAGCATGGGACAGAAAAACAGATACGCAGTATTTT; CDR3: CASSRAWDRKTDTQYF
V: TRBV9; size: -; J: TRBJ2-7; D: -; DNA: TGTGCCAGCAGCGTAGGGAAGCTCTACGAGCAGTACTTC; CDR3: CASSVGKLYEQYF
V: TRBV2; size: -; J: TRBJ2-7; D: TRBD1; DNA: TGTGCCAGACAGGGGAGCTCCTACGAGCAGTACTTC; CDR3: CARQGSSYEQYF
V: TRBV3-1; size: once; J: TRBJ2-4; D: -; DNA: TGTGCCAGCAGCCAAGAGGGGTCTCTCCGGGCCAAAAACATTCAGTACTTC; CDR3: CASSQEGSLRAKNIQYF
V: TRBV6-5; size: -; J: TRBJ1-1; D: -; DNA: TGTGCCAGCAGTTGCACGGGGAACACTGAAGCTTTCTTT; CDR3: CASSCTGNTEAFF
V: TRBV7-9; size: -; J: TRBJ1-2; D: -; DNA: TGTGCCAGCAGCTTAGACCCCTTATATGGCTACACCTTC; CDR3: CASSLDPLYGYTF
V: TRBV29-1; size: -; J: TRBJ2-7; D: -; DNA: TGCAGCGTTCGGGGTGAGTCCTACGAGCAGTACTTC; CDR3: CSVRGESYEQYF
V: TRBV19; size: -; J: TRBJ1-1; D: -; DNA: TGTGCCAGTAAGGCTGAACTTAACACTGAAGCTTTCTTT; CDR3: CASKAELNTEAFF
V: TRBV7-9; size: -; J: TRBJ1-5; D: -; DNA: TGTGCCAGCAGCTCATCGTCAAACAGTCCCAATCAGCCCCAGCATTTT; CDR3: CASSSSSNSPNQPQHF
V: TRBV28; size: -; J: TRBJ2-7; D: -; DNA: TGTGCCAGCAGGTGGGCAGGCAGAACCGAGCAGTACTTC; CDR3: CASRWAGRTEQYF
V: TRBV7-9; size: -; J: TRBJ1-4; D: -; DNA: TGTGCCAGCAGCTTATTCATGGGAGGGAAAGATGAAAAACTGTTTTTT; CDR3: CASSLFMGGKDEKLFF
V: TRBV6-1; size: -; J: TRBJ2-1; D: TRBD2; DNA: TGTGCCAGCAGTGAAGGGGCGGGAGGGCCTATTTTCCTGAATGAGCAGTTCTTC; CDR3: CASSEGAGGPIFLNEQFF
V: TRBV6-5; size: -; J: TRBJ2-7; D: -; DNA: TGTGCCAGCAGTTACTCGAGAGAGTACGAGCAGTACTTC; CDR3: CASSYSREYEQYF
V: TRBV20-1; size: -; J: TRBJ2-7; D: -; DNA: TGCAGTGCTAGAGATCCGGGGGAAAGAGACTACGAGCAGTACTTC; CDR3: CSARDPGERDYEQYF
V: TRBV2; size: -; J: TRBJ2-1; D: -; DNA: TGTGCCAGCAAGGGAAACTACAATGAGCAGTTCTTC; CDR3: CASKGNYNEQFF
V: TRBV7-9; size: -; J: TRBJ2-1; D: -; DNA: TGTGCCAGCCCCCTAACAGGCAACCATGGGCAGTTCTTC; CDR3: CASPLTGNHGQFF
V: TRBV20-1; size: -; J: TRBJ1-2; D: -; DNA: TGCAGTGCTAGGGCGGTTAACTATGGCTACACCTTC; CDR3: CSARAVNYGYTF
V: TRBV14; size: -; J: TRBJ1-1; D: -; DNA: TGTGCCAGCAGCCCAACGACAGGATGGGGGACTGAAGCTTTCTTT; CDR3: CASSPTTGWGTEAFF
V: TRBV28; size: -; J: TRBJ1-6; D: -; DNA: TGTGCCAGCAGTACGGGGGGCGCCTCACCCCTCCACTTT; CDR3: CASSTGGASPLHF
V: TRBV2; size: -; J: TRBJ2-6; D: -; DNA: TGTGCCAGCGTCCGCCTAGCCTCTGGGGCCAACGTCCTGACTTTC; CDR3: CASVRLASGANVLTF
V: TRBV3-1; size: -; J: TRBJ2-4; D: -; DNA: TGTGCCAGCAGCCAAGACCCTGCACACCTCTTACTAGCCAAAAACATTCAGTACTTC; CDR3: CASSQDPAHLLLAKNIQYF
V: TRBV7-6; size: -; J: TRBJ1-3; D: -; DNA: TGTGCCAGCAGCCCGGGACGGAACTCTGGAAACACCATATATTTT; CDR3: CASSPGRNSGNTIYF
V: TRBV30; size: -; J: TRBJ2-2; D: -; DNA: TGTGCCTGGAGATGGGGTAACGGGGAGCTGTTTTTT; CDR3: CAWRWGNGELFF
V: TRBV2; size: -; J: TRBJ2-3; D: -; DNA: TGTGCCAACGTGAGATTCACAGATACGCAGTATTTT; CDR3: CANVRFTDTQYF
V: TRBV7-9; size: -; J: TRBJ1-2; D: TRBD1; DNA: TGTGCCAGCAGCTCCGACAGGGGGCTGGGCTATGGCTACACCTTC; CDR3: CASSSDRGLGYGYTF
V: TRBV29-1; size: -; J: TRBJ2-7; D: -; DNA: TGCAGCGTTCCAAAAGGAGGCAGACCATACGAGCAGTACTTC; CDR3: CSVPKGGRPYEQYF
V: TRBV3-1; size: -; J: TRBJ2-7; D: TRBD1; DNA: TGTGCCAGCAGCCCAGAATCGACAGGGGACTCCACCTACGAGCAGTACTTC; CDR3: CASSPESTGDSTYEQYF
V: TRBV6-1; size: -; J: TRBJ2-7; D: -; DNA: TGTGCCAGCACAAGGACGGCGGGAACGAGGGGGGAGCAGTACTTC; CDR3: CASTRTAGTRGEQYF
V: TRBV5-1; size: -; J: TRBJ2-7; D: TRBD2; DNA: TGCGCCAGCAGCAAGGGGACTAGCGGGACCCACGAGCAGTACTTC; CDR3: CASSKGTSGTHEQYF
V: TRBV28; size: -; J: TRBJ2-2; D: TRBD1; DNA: TGTGCCAGCAGCCCCGTGGGACAGGGGGCGACGTCGAACACCGGGGAGCTGTTTTTT; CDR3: CASSPVGQGATSNTGELFF
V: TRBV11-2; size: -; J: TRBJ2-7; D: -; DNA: TGTGCCAGCAGCTTGGGTGGAGGTTCATACGAGCAGTACTTC; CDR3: CASSLGGGSYEQYF
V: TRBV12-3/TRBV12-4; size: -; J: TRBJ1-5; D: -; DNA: TGTGCCAGCAGTTTTGCGGGGGCTAGCAATCAGCCCCAGCATTTT; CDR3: CASSFAGASNQPQHF
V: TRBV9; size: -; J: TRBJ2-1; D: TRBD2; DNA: TGTGCCAGCAGCGTAGTTCCGGCTAGCGGTTCCTACAATGAGCAGTTCTTC; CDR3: CASSVVPASGSYNEQFF
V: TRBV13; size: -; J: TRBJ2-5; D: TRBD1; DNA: TGTGCCAGCAGCAAACGACAGGGTTGGGAGACCCAGTACTTC; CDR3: CASSKRQGWETQYF
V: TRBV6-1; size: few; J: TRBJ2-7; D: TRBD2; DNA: TGTGCCAGCAGGTGGGGTAGCGGGATCGAGCAGTACTTC; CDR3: CASRWGSGIEQYF
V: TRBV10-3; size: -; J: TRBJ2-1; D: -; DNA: TGTGCCATCAGTGAGAATCAGGAGCGGAGCTCCTACAATGAGCAGTTCTTC; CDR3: CAISENQERSSYNEQFF
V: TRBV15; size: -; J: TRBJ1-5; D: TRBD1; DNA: TGTGCCACCAGGGAGGGTATATCCGGGACAGACAATCAGCCCCAGCATTTT; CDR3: CATREGISGTDNQPQHF
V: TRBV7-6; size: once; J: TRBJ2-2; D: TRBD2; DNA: TGTGCCAGCAGCCTTCGTCCCGGGACTAGCGGGGTGAACACCGGGGAGCTGTTTTTT; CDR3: CASSLRPGTSGVNTGELFF
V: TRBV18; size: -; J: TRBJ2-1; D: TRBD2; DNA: TGTGCCAGCCAGACTAGCGCTAGCTCCTACAATGAGCAGTTCTTC; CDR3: CASQTSASSYNEQFF
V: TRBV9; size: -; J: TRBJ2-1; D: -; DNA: TGTGCCAGCAGCGTGGGACACCTTGCAGGGAATGAGCAGTTCTTC; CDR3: CASSVGHLAGNEQFF
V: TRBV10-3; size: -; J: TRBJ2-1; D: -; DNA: TGTGCCTCTGAAAGGGGGGGCTACCCTTACAATGAGCAGTTCTTC; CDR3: CASERGGYPYNEQFF